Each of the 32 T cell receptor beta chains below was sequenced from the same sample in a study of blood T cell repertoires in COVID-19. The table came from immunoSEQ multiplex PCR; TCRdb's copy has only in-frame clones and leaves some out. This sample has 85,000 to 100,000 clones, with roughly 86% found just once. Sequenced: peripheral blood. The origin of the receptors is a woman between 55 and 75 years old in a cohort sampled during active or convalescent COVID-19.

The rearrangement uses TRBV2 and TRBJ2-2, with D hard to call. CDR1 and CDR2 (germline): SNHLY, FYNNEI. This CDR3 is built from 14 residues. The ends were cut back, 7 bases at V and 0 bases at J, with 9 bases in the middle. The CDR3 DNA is TGTGCCAGCATTCAACAAGCGAACACCGGGGAGCTGTTTTTT. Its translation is CASIQQANTGELFF.

CDR3 region: CASSREIVNYGYTF. In DNA form, the CDR3 reads TGTGCCAGTAGTCGGGAAATAGTTAACTATGGCTACACCTTC. V gene TRBV19 combines with J gene TRBJ1-2; D uncertain. This CDR3 is built from 14 residues. Germline loops: CDR1 LNHDA, CDR2 SQIVND (reference sequence). V was cut by 5 bases and J by 1 base, with 11 bases left in between.

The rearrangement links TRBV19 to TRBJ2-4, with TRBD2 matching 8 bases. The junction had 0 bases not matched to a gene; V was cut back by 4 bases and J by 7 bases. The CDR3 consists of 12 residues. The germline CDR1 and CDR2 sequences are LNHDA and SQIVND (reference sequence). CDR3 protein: CASSSGGNIQYF. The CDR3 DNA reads TGTGCCAGTAGTAGCGGGGGGAACATTCAGTACTTC.

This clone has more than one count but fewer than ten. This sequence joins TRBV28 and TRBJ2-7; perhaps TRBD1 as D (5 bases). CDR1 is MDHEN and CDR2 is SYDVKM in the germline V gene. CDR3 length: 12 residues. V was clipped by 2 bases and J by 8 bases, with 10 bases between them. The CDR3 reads CASSLKGVKQYF. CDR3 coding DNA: TGTGCCAGCAGTTTAAAAGGGGTAAAGCAGTACTTC.

The CDR3 loop reads CASGGGNIQYF. CDR3 sequence (DNA): TGTGCCAGCGGTGGAGGGAACATTCAGTACTTC. The chain carries TRBV6-6 and TRBJ2-4, with TRBD2 as a possible D gene (6 bases). The V gene lost 8 bases and the J gene lost 7 bases, with 9 bases spanning the gap. The CDR3 is made up of 11 amino acids. Germline V gene data show CDR1 as MNHNY and CDR2 as SVGAGI (reference sequence).

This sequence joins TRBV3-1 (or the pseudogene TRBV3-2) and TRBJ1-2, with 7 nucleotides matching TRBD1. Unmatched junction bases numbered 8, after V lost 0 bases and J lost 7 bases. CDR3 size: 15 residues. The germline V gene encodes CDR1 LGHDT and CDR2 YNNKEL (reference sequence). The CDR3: CASSQDLRGPVGYTF. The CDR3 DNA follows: TGTGCCAGCAGCCAAGATCTAAGGGGGCCCGTTGGCTACACCTTC.

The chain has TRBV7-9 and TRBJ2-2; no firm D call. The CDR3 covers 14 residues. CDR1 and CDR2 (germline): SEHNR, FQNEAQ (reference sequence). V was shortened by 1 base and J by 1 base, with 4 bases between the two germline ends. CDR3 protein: CASSLGRNTGELFF. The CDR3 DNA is TGTGCCAGCAGCTTAGGGAGGAACACCGGGGAGCTGTTTTTT.

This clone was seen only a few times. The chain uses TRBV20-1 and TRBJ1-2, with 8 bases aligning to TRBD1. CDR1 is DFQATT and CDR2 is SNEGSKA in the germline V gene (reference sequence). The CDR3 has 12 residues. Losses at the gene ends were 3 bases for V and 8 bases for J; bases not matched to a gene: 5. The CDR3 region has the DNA TGCAGTGCTAGTCAGGGGGCGGAAGGCTACACCTTC. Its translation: CSASQGAEGYTF.

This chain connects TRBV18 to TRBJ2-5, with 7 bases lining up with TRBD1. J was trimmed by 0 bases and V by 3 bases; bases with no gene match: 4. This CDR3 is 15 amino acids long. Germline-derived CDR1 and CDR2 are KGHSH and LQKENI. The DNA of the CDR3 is TGTGCCAGCTCACCCCGGGACAGCAACCAAGAGACCCAGTACTTC. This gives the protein CASSPRDSNQETQYF.

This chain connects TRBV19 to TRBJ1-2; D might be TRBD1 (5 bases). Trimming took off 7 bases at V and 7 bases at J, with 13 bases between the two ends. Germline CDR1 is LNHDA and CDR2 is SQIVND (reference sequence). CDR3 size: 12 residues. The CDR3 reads CASTLTGGGYTF. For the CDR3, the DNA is TGTGCCAGTACCCTGACGGGGGGTGGCTACACCTTC.

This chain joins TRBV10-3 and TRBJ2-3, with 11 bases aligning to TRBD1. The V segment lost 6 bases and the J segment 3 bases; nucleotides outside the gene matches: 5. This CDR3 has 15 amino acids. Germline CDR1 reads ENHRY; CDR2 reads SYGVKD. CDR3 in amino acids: CAIRDRGLRTDTQYF. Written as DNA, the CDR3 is TGTGCCATCAGGGACAGGGGGCTAAGGACAGATACGCAGTATTTT.

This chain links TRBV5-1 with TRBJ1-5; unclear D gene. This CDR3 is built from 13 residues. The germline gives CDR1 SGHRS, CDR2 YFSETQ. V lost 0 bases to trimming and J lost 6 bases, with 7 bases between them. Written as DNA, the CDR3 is TGCGCCAGCAGCTTGGGTGTCGGTCAGCCCCAGCATTTT. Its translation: CASSLGVGQPQHF.

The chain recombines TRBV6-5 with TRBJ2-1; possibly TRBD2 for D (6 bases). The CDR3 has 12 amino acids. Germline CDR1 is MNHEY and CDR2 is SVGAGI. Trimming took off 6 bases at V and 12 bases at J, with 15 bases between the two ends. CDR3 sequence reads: CASRVETRGQFF. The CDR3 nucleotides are TGTGCCAGCAGGGTCGAGACTAGGGGGCAGTTCTTC.

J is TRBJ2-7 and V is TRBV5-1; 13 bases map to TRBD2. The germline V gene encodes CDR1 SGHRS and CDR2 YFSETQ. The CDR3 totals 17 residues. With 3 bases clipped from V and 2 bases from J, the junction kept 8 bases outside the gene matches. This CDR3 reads CASSSGLAGVGTYEQYF. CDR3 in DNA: TGCGCCAGCAGCTCCGGACTAGCGGGAGTAGGAACCTACGAGCAGTACTTC.

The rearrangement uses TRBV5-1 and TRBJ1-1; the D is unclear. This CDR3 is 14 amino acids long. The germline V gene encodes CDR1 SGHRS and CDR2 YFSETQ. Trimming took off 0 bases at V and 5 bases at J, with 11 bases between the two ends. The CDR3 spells CASSLGGAGTEAFF. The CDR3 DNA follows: TGCGCCAGCAGCTTGGGAGGCGCGGGGACTGAAGCTTTCTTT.

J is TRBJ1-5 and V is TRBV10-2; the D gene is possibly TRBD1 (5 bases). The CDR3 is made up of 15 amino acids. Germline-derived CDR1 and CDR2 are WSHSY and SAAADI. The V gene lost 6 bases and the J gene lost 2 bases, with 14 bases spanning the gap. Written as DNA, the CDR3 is TGCGCCAGCAGCCTCATCGACAGCCGCAATCAGCCCCAGCATTTT. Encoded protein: CASSLIDSRNQPQHF.

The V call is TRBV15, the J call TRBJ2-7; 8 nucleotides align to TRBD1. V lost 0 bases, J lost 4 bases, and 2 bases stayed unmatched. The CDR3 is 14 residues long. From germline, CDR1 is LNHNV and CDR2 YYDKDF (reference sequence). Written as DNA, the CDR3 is TGTGCCACCAGCAGAGACAGGGGGCTTTACGAGCAGTACTTC. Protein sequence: CATSRDRGLYEQYF. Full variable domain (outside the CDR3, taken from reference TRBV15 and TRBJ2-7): DAMVIQNPRYQVTQFGKPVTLSCSQTLNHNVMYWYQQKSSQAPKLLFHYYDKDFNNEADTPDNFQSRRPNTSFCFLDIRSPGLGDTAMYLCATSRDRGLYEQYFGPGTRLTVT.

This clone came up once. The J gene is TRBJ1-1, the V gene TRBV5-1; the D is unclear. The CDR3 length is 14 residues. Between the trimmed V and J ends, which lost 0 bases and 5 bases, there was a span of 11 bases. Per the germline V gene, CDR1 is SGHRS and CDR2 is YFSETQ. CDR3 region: CASSLGQVGTEAFF. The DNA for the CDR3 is TGCGCCAGCAGCTTGGGGCAGGTTGGGACTGAAGCTTTCTTT.

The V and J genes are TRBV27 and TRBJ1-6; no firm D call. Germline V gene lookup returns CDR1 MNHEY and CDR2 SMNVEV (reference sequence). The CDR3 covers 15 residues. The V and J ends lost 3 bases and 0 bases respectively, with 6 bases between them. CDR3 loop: CASSFGSSYNSPLHF. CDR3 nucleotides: TGTGCCAGCAGTTTCGGGAGCTCCTATAATTCACCCCTCCACTTT.

CDR3 sequence reads: CASSPGTGNTEAFF. In nucleotides, the CDR3 is TGTGCCAGCAGTCCCGGGACAGGGAACACTGAAGCTTTCTTT. The chain joins TRBV2 to TRBJ1-1; 8 positions match TRBD1. The CDR3 contains 14 residues. The germline V gene encodes CDR1 SNHLY and CDR2 FYNNEI. V was pared by 5 bases and J by 1 base, with 3 bases of the junction left unmatched.

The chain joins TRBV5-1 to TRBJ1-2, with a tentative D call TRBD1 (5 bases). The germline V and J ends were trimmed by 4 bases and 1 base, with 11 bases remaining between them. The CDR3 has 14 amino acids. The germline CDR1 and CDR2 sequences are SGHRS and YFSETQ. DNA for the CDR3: TGCGCCAGCAGCCCCGTAGGGGTTAACTATGGCTACACCTTC. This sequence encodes CASSPVGVNYGYTF.

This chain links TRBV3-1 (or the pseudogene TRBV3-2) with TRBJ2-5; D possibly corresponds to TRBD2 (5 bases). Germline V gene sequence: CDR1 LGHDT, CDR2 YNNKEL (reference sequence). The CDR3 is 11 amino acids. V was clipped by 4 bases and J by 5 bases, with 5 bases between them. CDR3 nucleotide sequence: TGTGCCAGCAGCCCGGGGGAGACCCAGTACTTC. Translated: CASSPGETQYF.

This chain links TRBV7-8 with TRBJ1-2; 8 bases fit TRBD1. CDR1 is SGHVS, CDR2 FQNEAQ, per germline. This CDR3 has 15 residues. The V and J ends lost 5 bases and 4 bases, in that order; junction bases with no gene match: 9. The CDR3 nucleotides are TGTGCCAGCAGCCCCGCGACAGGGGCAGGCTATGGCTACACCTTC. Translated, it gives CASSPATGAGYGYTF. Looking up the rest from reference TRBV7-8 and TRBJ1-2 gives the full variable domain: GAGVSQSPRYKVAKRGQDVALRCDPISGHVSLFWYQQALGQGPEFLTYFQNEAQLDKSGLPSDRFFAERPEGSVSTLKIQRTQQEDSAVYLCASSPATGAGYGYTFGSGTRLTVV.

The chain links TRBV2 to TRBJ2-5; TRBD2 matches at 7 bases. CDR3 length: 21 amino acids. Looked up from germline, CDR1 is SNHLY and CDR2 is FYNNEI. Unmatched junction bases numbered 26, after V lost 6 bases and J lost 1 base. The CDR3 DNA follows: TGTGCCAGCAGCGCGCCCTACAACCGGGACTCCAAAGCGGGGCTCCAAGAGACCCAGTACTTC. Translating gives CASSAPYNRDSKAGLQETQYF.

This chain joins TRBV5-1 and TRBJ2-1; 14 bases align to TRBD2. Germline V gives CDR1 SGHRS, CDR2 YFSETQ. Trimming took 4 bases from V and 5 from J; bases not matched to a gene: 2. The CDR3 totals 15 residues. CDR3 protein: CASSPTSGRDNEQFF. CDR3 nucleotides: TGCGCCAGCAGCCCGACTAGCGGGAGGGACAATGAGCAGTTCTTC.

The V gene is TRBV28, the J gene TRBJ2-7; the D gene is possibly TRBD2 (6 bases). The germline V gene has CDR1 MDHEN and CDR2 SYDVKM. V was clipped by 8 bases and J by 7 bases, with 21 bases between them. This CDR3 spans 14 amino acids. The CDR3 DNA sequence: TGTGCCAGCGCCATTGCGGGACCATCAGGGGAGCAGTACTTC. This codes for CASAIAGPSGEQYF.

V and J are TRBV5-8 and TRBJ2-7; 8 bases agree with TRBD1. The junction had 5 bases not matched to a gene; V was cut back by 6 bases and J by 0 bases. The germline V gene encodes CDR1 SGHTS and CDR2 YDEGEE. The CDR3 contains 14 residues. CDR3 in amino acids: CASTWTGSSYEQYF. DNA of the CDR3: TGTGCCAGCACCTGGACAGGGAGCTCCTACGAGCAGTACTTC.

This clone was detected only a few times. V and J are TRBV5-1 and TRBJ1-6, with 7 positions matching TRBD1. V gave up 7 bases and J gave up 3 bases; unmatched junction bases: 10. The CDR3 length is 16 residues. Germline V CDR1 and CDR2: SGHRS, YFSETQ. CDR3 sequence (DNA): TGCGCCAGCGGCGGGTCGGCAGGGGGCTATAATTCACCCCTCCACTTT. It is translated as CASGGSAGGYNSPLHF. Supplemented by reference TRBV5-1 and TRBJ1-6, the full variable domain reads KAGVTQTPRYLIKTRGQQVTLSCSPISGHRSVSWYQQTPGQGLQFLFEYFSETQRNKGNFPGRFSGRQFSNSRSEMNVSTLELGDSALYLCASGGSAGGYNSPLHFGNGTRLTVT.

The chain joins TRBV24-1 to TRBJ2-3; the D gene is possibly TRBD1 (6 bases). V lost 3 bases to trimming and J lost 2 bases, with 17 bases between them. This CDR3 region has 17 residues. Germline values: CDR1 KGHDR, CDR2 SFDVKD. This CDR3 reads CATSDPRRGQLTDTQYF. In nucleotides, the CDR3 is TGTGCCACCAGTGATCCTCGACGTGGACAGCTCACAGATACGCAGTATTTT.

CDR3 nucleotide sequence: TGTGCCAGCAGCGTAGCGGCTCTAGCGGGAGTAGGAGAGCAGTACTTC. This codes for CASSVAALAGVGEQYF. V usage is TRBV9 and J usage is TRBJ2-7; 10 bases align to TRBD2. The CDR3 contains 16 residues. Germline CDR1 SGDLS, CDR2 YYNGEE. After removal of 0 bases from V and 7 bases from J, the junction contained 10 bases not matched to a gene.

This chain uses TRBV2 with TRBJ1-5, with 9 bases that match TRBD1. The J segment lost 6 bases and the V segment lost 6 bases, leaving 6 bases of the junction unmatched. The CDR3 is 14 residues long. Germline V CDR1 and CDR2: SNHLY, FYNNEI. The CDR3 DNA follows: TGTGCCAGCAGGGCCGGGACAGGGTTTCAGCCCCAGCATTTT. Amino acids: CASRAGTGFQPQHF.

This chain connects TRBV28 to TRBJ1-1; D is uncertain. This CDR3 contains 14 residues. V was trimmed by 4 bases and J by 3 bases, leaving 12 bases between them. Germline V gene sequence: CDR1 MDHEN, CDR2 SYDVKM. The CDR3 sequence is CASSSRKADTEAFF. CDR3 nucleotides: TGTGCCAGCAGTTCAAGGAAGGCGGACACTGAAGCTTTCTTT.